This T cell receptor beta chain is from a study of radiation and T cells in renal cell carcinoma. The time point is: blood 4 weeks post-SBRT, at nephrectomy. Regarding treatment: 15 Gy SBRT to primary tumor, nephrectomy 4 weeks later. Germline V lookup: CDR1 SEHNR, CDR2 FQNEAQ (reference sequence). Trimming removed 5 bases from V and 8 bases from J, with 12 bases in between. The CDR3 covers 12 residues. Profiled with immunoSEQ multiplex PCR; TCRdb holds only in-frame clones, not every one. The sample includes tens of thousands of clones, approximately 86% seen only once; the top ten take approximately 8.8%.

The starting material was blood, obtained from a patient whose treatment included radiotherapy and nephrectomy. This receptor was obtained from a man in his forties or fifties with renal cell carcinoma. The chain employs TRBV7-9 and TRBJ1-2, with D possibly TRBD1 on 5 matching bases. CDR3 bases: TGTGCCAGCAGCCTACAGGTGTCGGGCTACACCTTC. The encoded protein is CASSLQVSGYTF.